This T cell receptor beta chain was recorded in a study of cytomegalovirus exposure and HLA in healthy donors. Study-level results: By a later analysis, the bulk of CMV-associated TCR beta chains appeared HLA-restricted.

The PCR made use of 60 Vbeta and 13 Jbeta primers. The table came from immunoSEQ multiplex PCR; TCRdb's copy has only in-frame clones and leaves some out. The sample has about 180,000 clones; 65% to 80% are singletons. In the case of this clone: Its antigen is undetermined.

The receptor was isolated from a young woman in good health and CMV-seropositive. The sample was PBMCs.

The CDR3 is CASSQVAQGTEPQHF. As DNA, the CDR3 is TGTGCCAGCAGCCAAGTGGCACAGGGGACGGAGCCCCAGCATTTT. The V and J genes are TRBV4-2 and TRBJ1-5; TRBD1 matches 7 bases. Germline CDR1 LGHNA, CDR2 YNFKEQ. The V gene end was trimmed by 1 base and the J gene end by 8 bases; junction bases not matched to a gene: 8. The CDR3 spans 15 residues.